This TCR beta chain was captured in a study of T cell responses to AZD1222 COVID-19 vaccine. Whole-study findings and limits: Clonal diversity may have been underestimated, and the donors were mostly white British, with more females than males. Researchers report vaccine-associated CD4 TCRs spanning spike, with dominance at 160-218 and 743-854. None of the repertoires were sampled until the peak T cell response had passed.

A note on this clone: The antigen is undetermined.

The repertoire was sequenced with immunoSEQ multiplex PCR; TCRdb's copy has only in-frame clones and lacks some. This repertoire shows some 190,000 clones, about 90% found once; its top ten account for less than 2.5%. Trimming left V 5 bases short and J 8 bases short, with 10 bases between. This CDR3 contains 12 residues. CDR1 and CDR2 (germline): MDHEN, SYDVKM. This clonotype originated in an adult who received the AZD1222 COVID-19 vaccine. Sequences were derived from peripheral blood, sampled 28 days after the second AZD1222 dose. The chain has TRBV28 and TRBJ1-5; no firm D call. CDR3 DNA sequence: TGTGCCAGCAGTAATATCCAGGAGCCCCAGCATTTT. Amino acids: CASSNIQEPQHF.